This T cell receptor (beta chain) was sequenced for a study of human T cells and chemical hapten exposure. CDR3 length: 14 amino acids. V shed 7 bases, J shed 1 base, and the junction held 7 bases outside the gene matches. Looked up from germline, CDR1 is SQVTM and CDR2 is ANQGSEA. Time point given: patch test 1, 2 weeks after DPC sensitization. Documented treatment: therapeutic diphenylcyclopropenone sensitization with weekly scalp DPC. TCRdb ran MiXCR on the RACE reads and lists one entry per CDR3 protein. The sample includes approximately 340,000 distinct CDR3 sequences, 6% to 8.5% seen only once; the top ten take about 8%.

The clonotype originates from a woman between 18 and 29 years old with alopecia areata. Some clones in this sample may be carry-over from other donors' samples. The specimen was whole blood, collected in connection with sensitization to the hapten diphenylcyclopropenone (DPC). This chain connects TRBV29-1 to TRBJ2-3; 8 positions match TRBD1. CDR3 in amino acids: CSADRGRGTDTQYF. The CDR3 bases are TGCAGCGCTGACAGGGGCCGGGGCACAGATACGCAGTATTTT.